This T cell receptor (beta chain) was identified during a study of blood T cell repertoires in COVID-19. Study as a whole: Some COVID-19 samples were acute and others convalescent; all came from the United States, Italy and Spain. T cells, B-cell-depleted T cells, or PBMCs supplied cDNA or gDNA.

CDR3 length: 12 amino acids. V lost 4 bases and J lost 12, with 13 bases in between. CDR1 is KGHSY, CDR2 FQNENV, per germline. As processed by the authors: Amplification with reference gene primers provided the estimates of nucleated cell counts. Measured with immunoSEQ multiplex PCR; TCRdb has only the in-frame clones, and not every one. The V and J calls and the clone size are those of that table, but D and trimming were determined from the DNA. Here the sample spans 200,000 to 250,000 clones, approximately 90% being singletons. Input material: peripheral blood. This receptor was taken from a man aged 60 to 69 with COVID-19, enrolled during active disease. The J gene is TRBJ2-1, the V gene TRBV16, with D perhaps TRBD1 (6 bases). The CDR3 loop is CASSPQGVRQFF. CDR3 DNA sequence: TGTGCCAGCAGCCCACAGGGTGTAAGGCAGTTCTTC.